The rows below give T cell receptor beta chains drawn from one sample of a study of T cell responses to AZD1222 COVID-19 vaccine. Data came from immunoSEQ multiplex PCR; TCRdb stores just in-frame clones and leaves some out. The table shows roughly 100,000 clones, with around 76% occurring only once. The starting material was peripheral blood, obtained on day 0 of AZD1222 vaccination. Receptor source: an adult in good health. The CDR3 runs from the conserved cysteine through the conserved F or W. D genes are given only for firm matches. Size is stated for part of the rows, as once, few or many counts, or as a class when the clone is expanded.

>TRBV4-2|TRBJ1-5|.|.
TGTGCCAGCAGCCAAGATCTAGGGGCTAGCAGGCAGCATTTT
CASSQDLGASRQHF
>TRBV11-2|TRBJ2-1|TRBD2|.
TGTGCCAGCAGCCTAGCGGGGGCCGCGAGCTCCTACAATGAGCAGTTCTTC
CASSLAGAASSYNEQFF
>TRBV19|TRBJ2-7|.|.
TGTGCCAGTAGTATACGGGGCGGACAGATAAGCTCCTACGAGCAGTACTTC
CASSIRGGQISSYEQYF
>TRBV5-4|TRBJ2-7|.|.
TGTGCCAGCAGCTCGAAATCCAGGGAAAGGGGATTGTACGAGCAGTACTTC
CASSSKSRERGLYEQYF
>TRBV5-6|TRBJ2-7|.|.
TGTGCCAGCAGCATCCGACAGTCCTACGAGCAGTACTTC
CASSIRQSYEQYF
>TRBV6-2/TRBV6-3|TRBJ1-2|.|.
TGTGCCAGCAGTTACCAACAGGACTATGGCTACACCTTC
CASSYQQDYGYTF
>TRBV7-2|TRBJ2-1|.|.
TGTGCCAGCAGCTTCCCGGGGCCGGGGAATGAGCAGTTCTTC
CASSFPGPGNEQFF
>TRBV11-2|TRBJ2-3|TRBD2|.
TGTGCCAGCTCCCCCGCGGGGGGCCACACAGATACGCAGTATTTT
CASSPAGGHTDTQYF
>TRBV6-5|TRBJ2-7|.|.
TGTGCCAGCAACCCCGGGCGAGGCCACGAGCAGTACTTC
CASNPGRGHEQYF
>TRBV5-4|TRBJ2-3|.|.
TGTGCCAGCAGCCAGGGTCCAGATACGCAGTATTTT
CASSQGPDTQYF
>TRBV5-1|TRBJ1-1|.|.
TGCGCCAGCAGGTCCACTCCGACAGGTTGGACTGAAGCTTTCTTT
CASRSTPTGWTEAFF
>TRBV7-2|TRBJ2-3|TRBD2|.
TGTGCCAGCAGCCCTAGCGGGGGGAGCACAGATACGCAGTATTTT
CASSPSGGSTDTQYF
>TRBV20-1|TRBJ2-5|TRBD2|.
TGCAGTGCTAGTCCTATAGCGGGGCAAGAGACCCAGTACTTC
CSASPIAGQETQYF
>TRBV2|TRBJ2-2|.|.
TGTGCCAGCAGTGGACCATCCGGAAACACCGGGGAGCTGTTTTTT
CASSGPSGNTGELFF
>TRBV20-1|TRBJ1-2|TRBD1|.
TGCAGTGCGGACAGGGGGGGTGGCTACACCTTC
CSADRGGGYTF
>TRBV18|TRBJ1-1|.|.
TGTGCCAGCTCACAGAAATGGGACACTGAAGCTTTCTTT
CASSQKWDTEAFF
>TRBV5-4|TRBJ1-2|TRBD1|.
TGTGCCAGCAGGGGACAGGGGCATGGCTACACCTTC
CASRGQGHGYTF
>TRBV3-1/TRBV3-2|TRBJ2-5|TRBD1|.
TGTGCCAGCAGCCAAGATAGGGGACAGGGTCAAGAGACCCAGTACTTC
CASSQDRGQGQETQYF
>TRBV7-2|TRBJ1-2|TRBD1|.
TGTGCCAGCAGCTTGAGGCCCCTGGACAGGGCCAACTATGGCTACACCTTC
CASSLRPLDRANYGYTF
>TRBV7-2|TRBJ1-2|.|.
TGTGCCAGCAGCTTTCCCGGGCTTGGGGGCTACACCTTC
CASSFPGLGGYTF
>TRBV3-1/TRBV3-2|TRBJ1-6|.|.
TGTGCCAGCAGCCAAGATTCAGGACTCAATAATTCACCCCTCCACTTT
CASSQDSGLNNSPLHF
>TRBV5-6|TRBJ2-1|.|once
TGTGCCAGCAGCTTATCAGGGGACACCCTTCTAGGTGAGCAGTTCTTC
CASSLSGDTLLGEQFF
>TRBV30|TRBJ1-1|.|.
TGTGCCTGGAGGGACCAGGGTTGGAACACTGAAGCTTTCTTT
CAWRDQGWNTEAFF
>TRBV5-5|TRBJ2-4|.|.
TGTGCCAGCAGCTTGGAGGGCATTCAGTACTTC
CASSLEGIQYF
>TRBV4-1|TRBJ1-2|.|once
TGCGCCAGCAGTCGTCCCGGCGTCAGCTATGGCTACACCTTC
CASSRPGVSYGYTF
>TRBV12-1|TRBJ1-2|.|.
TGTGCCAGCAGCTTGGGCGCGGGGGGCTACACCTTC
CASSLGAGGYTF
>TRBV5-1|TRBJ1-2|.|.
TGCGCCAGCAGCTCGCAGGGACTAAGCTATGGCTACACCTTC
CASSSQGLSYGYTF
>TRBV6-1|TRBJ1-5|.|.
TGTGCCAGCAGTGAAGCTCTAGGTCCGGATCAGCCCCAGCATTTT
CASSEALGPDQPQHF
>TRBV3-1/TRBV3-2|TRBJ1-1|.|.
TGTGCCAGCAGCCAAGATCGGGGAGGACTAGAAGCTTTCTTT
CASSQDRGGLEAFF
>TRBV5-1|TRBJ1-6|.|.
TGCGCCAGCAGCGTGGACCAGAGTTCACCCCTCCACTTT
CASSVDQSSPLHF
>TRBV6-5|TRBJ2-7|.|once
TGTGCCAGCGGCATGGGGGGCGCCGAGCAGTACTTC
CASGMGGAEQYF
>TRBV11-2|TRBJ1-2|.|.
TGTGCCAGCAGCTTAGGGGCGGCCTCATATGGCTACACCTTC
CASSLGAASYGYTF
>TRBV30|TRBJ1-1|TRBD1|.
TGTGCCTGGAGTTTCCAACCGGGACAGGGGGCGCGAACTGAAGCTTTCTTT
CAWSFQPGQGARTEAFF
>TRBV7-8|TRBJ1-6|.|.
TGTGCCAGCAGCTCGGAGGCAGGGCTTGATTCACCCCTCCACTTT
CASSSEAGLDSPLHF
>TRBV5-4|TRBJ1-2|.|.
TGTGCCAGCAGCTTACCACCTAACTATGGCTACACCTTC
CASSLPPNYGYTF
>TRBV4-3|TRBJ2-7|.|.
TGCGCCAGCAGCCAAGCTCGGGGTTACGAGCAGTACTTC
CASSQARGYEQYF
>TRBV3-1/TRBV3-2|TRBJ1-1|.|.
TGTGCCAGCAGCCAAGATGGGGCAGACGACACTGAAGCTTTCTTT
CASSQDGADDTEAFF
>TRBV15|TRBJ2-1|TRBD2|.
TGTGCCACCAGCAGAGGTAGAGGGGAGGGGTACAATGAGCAGTTCTTC
CATSRGRGEGYNEQFF
>TRBV6-2/TRBV6-3|TRBJ1-5|.|.
TGTGCCAGCAGTTACCGCAGCCCTTATAGCAATCAGCCCCAGCATTTT
CASSYRSPYSNQPQHF
>TRBV5-1|TRBJ2-7|.|.
TGCGCCAGCAGCTCAGGGTTAAGGCACTACGAGCAGTACTTC
CASSSGLRHYEQYF
>TRBV7-9|TRBJ2-5|TRBD1|.
TGTGCCAGCAGCTCGGGGACAGGGGAGAATAGGAAGACCCAGTACTTC
CASSSGTGENRKTQYF
>TRBV4-2|TRBJ2-1|.|.
TGTGCCAGCAGCCAAGATGAGCACTACAATGAGCAGTTCTTC
CASSQDEHYNEQFF
>TRBV5-1|TRBJ1-2|TRBD1|.
TGCGCCAGCAGCTTGGGCCCACCACAGGGGAGCTATGGCTACACCTTC
CASSLGPPQGSYGYTF
>TRBV3-1/TRBV3-2|TRBJ2-3|.|.
TGTGCCAGCAGCCCTAGCCACCCTCCCCCAGATACGCAGTATTTT
CASSPSHPPPDTQYF
>TRBV27|TRBJ2-5|.|.
TGTGCCAGCAGTTTCTCGTCGGGGAGTTTCCAAGAGACCCAGTACTTC
CASSFSSGSFQETQYF
>TRBV18|TRBJ1-1|.|.
TGTGCCAGCTCACCATTGCGGGAACGGAACACTGAAGCTTTCTTT
CASSPLRERNTEAFF
>TRBV6-5|TRBJ1-1|TRBD1|.
TGTGCCAGCAGTTCTCCGGGACAGGGCGGGAACACTGAAGCTTTCTTT
CASSSPGQGGNTEAFF
>TRBV3-1/TRBV3-2|TRBJ1-1|.|.
TGTGCCAGCAGCCAGGGGTTGAGATTGATGAACACTGAAGCTTTCTTT
CASSQGLRLMNTEAFF
>TRBV12-3/TRBV12-4|TRBJ2-2|.|.
TGTGCCAGCAGTTTAGATGCCGGGGAGCTGTTTTTT
CASSLDAGELFF
>TRBV6-5|TRBJ1-2|.|few
TGTGCCAGCAGTTACGCGACCAATTTGAACTATGGCTACACCTTC
CASSYATNLNYGYTF
>TRBV5-1|TRBJ1-1|.|.
TGCGCCAGCAGCCTTAGCTTTTTCGGAACTGAAGCTTTCTTT
CASSLSFFGTEAFF
>TRBV15|TRBJ1-1|TRBD1|.
TGTGCCACCAGCAGAGACCCCCCCGGGACAGGAAACACTGAAGCTTTCTTT
CATSRDPPGTGNTEAFF